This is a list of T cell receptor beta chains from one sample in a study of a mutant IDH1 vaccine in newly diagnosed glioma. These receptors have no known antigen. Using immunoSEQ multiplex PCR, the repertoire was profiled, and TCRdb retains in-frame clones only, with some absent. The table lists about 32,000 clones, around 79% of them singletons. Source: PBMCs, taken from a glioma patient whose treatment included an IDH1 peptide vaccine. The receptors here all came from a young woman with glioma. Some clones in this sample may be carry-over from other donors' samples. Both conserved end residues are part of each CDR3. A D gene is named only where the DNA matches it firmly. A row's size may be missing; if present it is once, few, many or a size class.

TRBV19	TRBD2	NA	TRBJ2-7	CASSIQRGVSYEQYF	TGTGCCAGTAGTATTCAGCGGGGCGTCTCCTACGAGCAGTACTTC
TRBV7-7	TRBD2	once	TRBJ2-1	CASSLGSAGGGNEQFF	TGTGCTAGCAGCTTAGGGTCAGCGGGAGGGGGGAATGAGCAGTTCTTC
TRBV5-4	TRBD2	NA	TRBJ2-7	CASSLAGSYEQYF	TGTGCCAGCAGCCTAGCGGGATCCTACGAGCAGTACTTC
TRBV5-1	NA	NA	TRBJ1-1	CASSYGVNTEAFF	TGCGCCAGCAGCTACGGGGTGAACACTGAAGCTTTCTTT
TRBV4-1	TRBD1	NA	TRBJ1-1	CASSSPLAGTGNTEAFF	TGCGCCAGCAGCTCCCCCTTAGCCGGGACAGGGAACACTGAAGCTTTCTTT
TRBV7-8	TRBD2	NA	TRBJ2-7	CASSLVTSGYEQYF	TGTGCCAGCAGCTTGGTGACTAGCGGATACGAGCAGTACTTC
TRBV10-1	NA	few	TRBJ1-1	CASSEKVNTEAFF	TGCGCCAGCAGTGAAAAGGTGAACACTGAAGCTTTCTTT
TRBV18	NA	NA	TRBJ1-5	CASSPDPPGAWNQPQHF	TGTGCCAGCTCACCCGACCCCCCGGGGGCTTGGAATCAGCCCCAGCATTTT
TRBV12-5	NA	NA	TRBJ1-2	CASGPPDGGYTF	TGTGCTAGTGGTCCCCCAGATGGAGGCTACACCTTC
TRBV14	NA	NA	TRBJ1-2	CASSLGVYGYTF	TGTGCCAGCAGCCTGGGTGTCTATGGCTACACCTTC
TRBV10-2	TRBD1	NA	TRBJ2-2	CASGGTGGTGELFF	TGCGCCAGCGGCGGGACAGGGGGGACCGGGGAGCTGTTTTTT
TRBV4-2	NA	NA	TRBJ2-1	CASSPGPFEQFF	TGTGCCAGCAGCCCGGGACCATTTGAGCAGTTCTTC
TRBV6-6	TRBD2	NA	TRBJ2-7	CASSSGLAELSYEQYF	TGTGCCAGCAGCTCGGGACTAGCGGAACTCTCCTACGAGCAGTACTTC
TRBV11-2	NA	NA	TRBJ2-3	CASSLSRGADTQYF	TGTGCCAGCAGCTTATCCAGGGGGGCAGATACGCAGTATTTT
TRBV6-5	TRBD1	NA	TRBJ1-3	CASSHRGNSGNTIYF	TGTGCCAGCAGCCACAGGGGGAACTCTGGAAACACCATATATTTT
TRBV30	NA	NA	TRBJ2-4	CAWSGGLGRLYF	TGTGCCTGGAGTGGAGGTTTAGGGAGGTTGTACTTC
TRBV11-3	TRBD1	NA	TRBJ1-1	CASSLQTGMGTEAFF	TGTGCCAGCAGCTTACAGACAGGGATGGGCACTGAAGCTTTCTTT
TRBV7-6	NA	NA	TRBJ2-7	CASSSLNDEQYF	TGTGCCAGCAGCTCTTTGAACGACGAGCAGTACTTC
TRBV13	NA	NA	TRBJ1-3	CASSSGQSSGNTIYF	TGTGCCAGCAGCTCTGGACAGAGCTCTGGAAACACCATATATTTT
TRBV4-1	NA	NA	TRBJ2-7	CASSRPEGYEQYF	TGCGCCAGCAGCCGCCCTGAAGGCTACGAGCAGTACTTC
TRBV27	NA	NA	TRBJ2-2	CASRTYPGQRNNTGELFF	TGTGCCAGCAGGACCTATCCGGGACAACGAAATAACACCGGGGAGCTGTTTTTT
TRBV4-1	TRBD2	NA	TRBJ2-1	CASSQDGSGRAIEQFF	TGCGCCAGCAGCCAAGATGGAAGCGGGAGGGCCATTGAGCAGTTCTTC
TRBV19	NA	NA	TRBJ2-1	CASSIEGRNEQFF	TGTGCCAGTAGTATAGAAGGGCGAAATGAGCAGTTCTTC
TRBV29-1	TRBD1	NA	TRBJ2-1	CSGGQLNEQFF	TGCAGCGGGGGACAGTTGAATGAGCAGTTCTTC
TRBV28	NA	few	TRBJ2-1	CASSVGRGKSYNEQFF	TGTGCCAGCAGCGTGGGACGGGGTAAATCCTACAATGAGCAGTTCTTC
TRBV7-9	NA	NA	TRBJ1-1	CACPRVGEAFF	TGTGCCTGCCCCCGGGTAGGTGAAGCTTTCTTT
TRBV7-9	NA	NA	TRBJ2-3	CASSPTALDTQYF	TGTGCCAGCAGCCCTACTGCCCTGGATACGCAGTATTTT
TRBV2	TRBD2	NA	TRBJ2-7	CASSEEAGGLYEQYF	TGTGCCAGCAGTGAAGAGGCGGGAGGGCTGTACGAGCAGTACTTC
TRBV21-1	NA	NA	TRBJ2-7	CASSKVRDYEQYF	TGTGCCAGCAGCAAAGTGAGGGATTACGAGCAGTACTTC
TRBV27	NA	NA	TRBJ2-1	CASSLGPGSYNEQFF	TGTGCCAGCAGTTTAGGACCGGGCTCCTACAATGAGCAGTTCTTC
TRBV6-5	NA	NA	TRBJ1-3	CATLGLSGNTIYF	TGTGCCACTCTGGGGCTCTCTGGAAACACCATATATTTT
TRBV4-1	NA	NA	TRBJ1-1	CASSQVSGGNTEAFF	TGCGCCAGCAGCCAAGTTTCCGGGGGGAACACTGAAGCTTTCTTT
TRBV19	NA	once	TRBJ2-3	CASSIPGRGSRADTQYF	TGTGCCAGTAGTATCCCTGGAAGGGGGTCCAGGGCAGATACGCAGTATTTT
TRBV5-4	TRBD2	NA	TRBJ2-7	CASSFPTSGSYEQYF	TGTGCCAGCAGCTTCCCGACTAGCGGATCCTACGAGCAGTACTTC
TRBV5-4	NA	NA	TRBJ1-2	CASSLAGVRNYGYTF	TGTGCCAGCAGCTTGGCGGGGGTGCGGAACTATGGCTACACCTTC
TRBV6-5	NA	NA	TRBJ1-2	CASSYASGGYTF	TGTGCCAGCAGTTACGCCTCGGGTGGCTACACCTTC
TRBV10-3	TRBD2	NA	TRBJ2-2	CAIGGLAGLGELFF	TGTGCCATCGGGGGACTAGCGGGTCTCGGGGAGCTGTTTTTT